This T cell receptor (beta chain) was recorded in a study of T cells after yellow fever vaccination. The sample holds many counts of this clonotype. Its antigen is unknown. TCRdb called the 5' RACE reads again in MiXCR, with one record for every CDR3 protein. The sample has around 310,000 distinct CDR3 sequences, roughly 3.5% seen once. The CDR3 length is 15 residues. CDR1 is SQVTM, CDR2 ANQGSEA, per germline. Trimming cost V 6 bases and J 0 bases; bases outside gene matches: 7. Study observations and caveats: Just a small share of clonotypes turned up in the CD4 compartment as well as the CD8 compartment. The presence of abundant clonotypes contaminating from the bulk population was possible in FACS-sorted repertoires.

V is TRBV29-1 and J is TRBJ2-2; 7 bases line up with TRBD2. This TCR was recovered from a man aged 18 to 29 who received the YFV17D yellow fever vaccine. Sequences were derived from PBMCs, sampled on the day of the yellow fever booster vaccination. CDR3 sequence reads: CSVLWGGANTGELFF. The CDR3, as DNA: TGCAGCGTCCTTTGGGGGGGGGCGAACACCGGGGAGCTGTTTTTT.